The rows below give T cell receptor beta chains drawn from one sample of a study of identical twins. Each CDR3 protein gets one entry after TCRdb re-called the 5' RACE reads with MiXCR. The sample includes 700,000 or so distinct CDR3 sequences, around 20% of them seen just once. In addition, the sample was reused for a study of T cells expressing NK-cell markers.

The sequencing input was PBMCs. The receptors were sampled from a woman between 18 and 29 years old in good health. Each CDR3 is given with its conserved first and last residue. The D gene is left open where the match is weak. Expanded clones are given a class, and other clones once, few, many or no size at all.

>TRBJ2-5|TRBV10-3|few|NA|14
TGTGCCATCTCCCACAGTGGTAGACAAGAGACCCAGTACTTC
CAISHSGRQETQYF
>TRBJ2-7|TRBV7-8|NA|NA|16
TGTGCCAGCAGCTGGGGGTCGATCATTCTCGACCGGGAGCAGTACTTC
CASSWGSIILDREQYF
>TRBJ1-6|TRBV4-3|few|NA|14
TGCGCCAGCAGCCAACAAGGACGTGATTCACCCCTCCACTTT
CASSQQGRDSPLHF
>TRBJ2-5|TRBV5-1|NA|NA|14
TGCGCCAGCAGCTTGGCCGACGGGATTGAGACCCAGTACTTC
CASSLADGIETQYF
>TRBJ2-1|TRBV7-8|NA|NA|13
TGTGCCAGCAGCACCCAACCTAGCAGCCAGCAGTTCTTC
CASSTQPSSQQFF
>TRBJ2-7|TRBV9|few|TRBD2|15
TGTGCCAGCAGCGTAGGGGTAGGGACTACAAACGAGCAGTACTTC
CASSVGVGTTNEQYF
>TRBJ2-4|TRBV5-1|many|NA|17
TGCGCCAGCAGCTTTGAATCATCGGACGGAGCCAAAAACATTCAGTACTTC
CASSFESSDGAKNIQYF
>TRBJ2-3|TRBV19|NA|NA|14
TGTGCCAGTAGTACCTCGCCCGGGGATGGTACGCAGTATTTT
CASSTSPGDGTQYF
>TRBJ2-3|TRBV6-1|NA|NA|14
TGTGCCAGCTCAGACAGATTATCAGCAGATACGCAGTATTTT
CASSDRLSADTQYF
>TRBJ2-1|TRBV20-1|NA|TRBD2|16
TGCAGTGCTACCCTTAGGCGGGGGAGCTCCTACAATGAGCAGTTCTTC
CSATLRRGSSYNEQFF
>TRBJ2-3|TRBV9|NA|NA|16
TGTGCCAGCAGCGTAGGATCGGGAACTAGGCTAGATACGCAGTATTTT
CASSVGSGTRLDTQYF
>TRBJ2-5|TRBV4-3|NA|TRBD1|13
TGCGCCAGCAGCCGTGACAGGGTAGAGACCCAGTACTTC
CASSRDRVETQYF
>TRBJ1-5|TRBV20-1|NA|NA|13
TGCAGTTCCTCTGGCGGCGGAAGTCAGCCCCAGCATTTT
CSSSGGGSQPQHF
>TRBJ1-2|TRBV12-3/TRBV12-4|few|TRBD1|12
TGTGCCAGCAGTCAGGACAGGCGAGGCTACACCTTC
CASSQDRRGYTF
>TRBJ2-1|TRBV15|NA|NA|19
TGTGCCACCAGCAGAGAATGGGTCGACGGGACCATCTCCTACAATGAGCAGTTCTTC
CATSREWVDGTISYNEQFF
>TRBJ1-2|TRBV30|few|NA|10
TGTGCCTACCACCAGCGTGGCTACACCTTC
CAYHQRGYTF
>TRBJ2-7|TRBV12-5|few|NA|15
TGTGCTAGTGGTTTGGTGGCAGGGAAGGTCCACGAGCAGTACTTC
CASGLVAGKVHEQYF
>TRBJ2-3|TRBV20-1|few|TRBD2|14
TGCAGTGCTAGCCCGGGGGGGAGGAAGAATACGCAGTATTTT
CSASPGGRKNTQYF
>TRBJ2-7|TRBV20-1|NA|TRBD2|15
TGCAGTGCTAGAGATCCCGGGACGGGGAGGGACGAGCAGTACTTC
CSARDPGTGRDEQYF
>TRBJ2-1|TRBV7-3|few|TRBD2|15
TGTGCCAGCAGCTCCGGGAGCGGGAGCTACAATGAGCAGTTCTTC
CASSSGSGSYNEQFF
>TRBJ2-1|TRBV9|few|TRBD2|15
TGTGCCAGCAGCGTATGGAGCGGGGATGGCGATGAGCAGTTCTTC
CASSVWSGDGDEQFF
>TRBJ2-2|TRBV12-5|few|NA|15
TGTGCTAGTGGTTTGGTACCCTCAGACACCGGGGAGCTGTTTTTT
CASGLVPSDTGELFF
>TRBJ2-1|TRBV4-3|NA|NA|17
TGCGCCAGCAGCCAAGATCGGCAGCGTCGCTCCTACAATGAGCAGTTCTTC
CASSQDRQRRSYNEQFF
>TRBJ2-4|TRBV13|many|TRBD1|16
TGTGCCAGCAGCTCCGGGACAGGGCAAGGCAAAAACATTCAGTACTTC
CASSSGTGQGKNIQYF
>TRBJ2-1|TRBV4-3|NA|NA|16
TGCGCCAGCAGCCAAGATTGGTTAAGCTCCTACAATGAGCAGTTCTTC
CASSQDWLSSYNEQFF
>TRBJ2-7|TRBV2|NA|TRBD2|14
TGTGCCAGCATTCTAGCGGGAAGGCGCGGCGAGCAGTACTTC
CASILAGRRGEQYF
>TRBJ2-7|TRBV20-1|NA|NA|14
TGCAGTGCTCCTCGACAATCAAGCTCCTACGAGCAGTACTTC
CSAPRQSSSYEQYF
>TRBJ1-1|TRBV20-1|few|NA|14
TGCAGTGCTCTGAAGGGACGGGGGAACACTGAAGCTTTCTTT
CSALKGRGNTEAFF
>TRBJ2-3|TRBV29-1|NA|NA|15
TGCAGCGTTGGATCGAGGGGAAGCGGCACAGATACGCAGTATTTT
CSVGSRGSGTDTQYF
>TRBJ2-7|TRBV7-2|NA|NA|15
TGTGCCAGCAGCCTCCGAGCGGGTGCCTCCTACGAGCAGTACTTC
CASSLRAGASYEQYF
>TRBJ1-1|TRBV6-5|few|TRBD1|15
TGTGCCAGCAGTTACAACACAGGGGTGAACACTGAAGCTTTCTTT
CASSYNTGVNTEAFF
>TRBJ2-5|TRBV5-1|NA|NA|16
TGCGCCAGCAGCACCGGGACTGCCATATCGGGGGAGACCCAGTACTTC
CASSTGTAISGETQYF
>TRBJ2-6|TRBV6-2/TRBV6-3|NA|TRBD1|16
TGTGCCAGCAGAGTTGACAGGGCGACCGGGGCCAACGTCCTGACTTTC
CASRVDRATGANVLTF
>TRBJ2-5|TRBV11-2|NA|TRBD2|17
TGTGCCAGCAGCTTAGGACTAGCCAATCTTCTGAAGGAGACCCAGTACTTC
CASSLGLANLLKETQYF
>TRBJ2-7|TRBV20-1|few|NA|14
TGCAGTGCTGATAAGGCAGGGGTTTCCCACGAGCAGTACTTC
CSADKAGVSHEQYF
>TRBJ2-1|TRBV6-2/TRBV6-3|few|NA|15
TGTGCCAGCAGTGCGTTTAGACGTTTAGCGGATGAGCAGTTCTTC
CASSAFRRLADEQFF
>TRBJ1-2|TRBV12-3/TRBV12-4|many|NA|14
TGTGCCAGCATTCAAGACGGCGGGCTTTATGGCTACACCTTC
CASIQDGGLYGYTF